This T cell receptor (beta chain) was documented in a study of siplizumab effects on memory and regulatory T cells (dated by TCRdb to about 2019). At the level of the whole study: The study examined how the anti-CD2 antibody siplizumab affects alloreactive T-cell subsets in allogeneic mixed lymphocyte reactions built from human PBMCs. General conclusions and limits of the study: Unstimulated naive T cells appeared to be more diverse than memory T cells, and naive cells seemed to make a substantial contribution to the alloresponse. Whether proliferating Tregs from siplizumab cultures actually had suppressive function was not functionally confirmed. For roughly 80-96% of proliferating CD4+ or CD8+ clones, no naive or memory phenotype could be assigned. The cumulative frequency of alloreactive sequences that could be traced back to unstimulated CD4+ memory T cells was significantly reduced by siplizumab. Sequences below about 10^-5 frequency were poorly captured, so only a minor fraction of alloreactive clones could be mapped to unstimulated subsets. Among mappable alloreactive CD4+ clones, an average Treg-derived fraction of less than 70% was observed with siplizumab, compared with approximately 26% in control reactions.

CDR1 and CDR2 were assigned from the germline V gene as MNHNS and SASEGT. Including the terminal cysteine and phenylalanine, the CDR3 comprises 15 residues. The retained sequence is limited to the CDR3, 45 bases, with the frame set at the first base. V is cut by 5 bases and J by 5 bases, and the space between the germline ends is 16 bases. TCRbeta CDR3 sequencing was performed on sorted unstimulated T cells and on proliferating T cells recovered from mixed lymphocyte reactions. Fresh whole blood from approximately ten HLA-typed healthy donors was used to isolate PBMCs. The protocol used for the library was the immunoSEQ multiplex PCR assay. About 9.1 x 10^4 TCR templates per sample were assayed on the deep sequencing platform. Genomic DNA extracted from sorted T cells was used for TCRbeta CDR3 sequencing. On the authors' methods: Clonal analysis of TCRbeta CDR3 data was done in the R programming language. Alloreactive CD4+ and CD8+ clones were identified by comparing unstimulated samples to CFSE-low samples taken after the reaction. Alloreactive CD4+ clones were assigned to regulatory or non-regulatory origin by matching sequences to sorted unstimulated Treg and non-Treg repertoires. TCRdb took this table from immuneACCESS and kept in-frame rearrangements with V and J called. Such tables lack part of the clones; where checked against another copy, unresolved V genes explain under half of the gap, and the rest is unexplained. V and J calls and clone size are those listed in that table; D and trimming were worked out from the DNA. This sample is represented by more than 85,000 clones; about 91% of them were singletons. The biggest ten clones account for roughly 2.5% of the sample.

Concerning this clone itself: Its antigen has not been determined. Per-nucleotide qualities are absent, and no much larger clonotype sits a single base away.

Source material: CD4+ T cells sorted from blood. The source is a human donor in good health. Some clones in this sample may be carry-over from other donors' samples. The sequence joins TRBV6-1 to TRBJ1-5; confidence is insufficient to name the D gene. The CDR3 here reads CASSPAGLGDQPQHF. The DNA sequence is TGTGCCAGCAGTCCCGCCGGGCTGGGCGATCAGCCCCAGCATTTT.